This T cell receptor beta chain was captured by sequencing in a study of CD8 T cells in ankylosing spondylitis. Study results and caveats: Reportedly, matched ankylosing spondylitis synovial fluid was significantly enriched for disease-linked clones. Disease-linked clones bore a CD8+ phenotype, appearing relatively rarely in peripheral blood. In ankylosing spondylitis blood, a motif of 7 to 9 highly homologous TCR beta variants appeared characteristic.

Germline CDR1 reads ENHRY; CDR2 reads SYGVKD. V was pared by 6 bases and J by 5 bases, with 10 bases of the junction left unmatched. This CDR3 spans 14 amino acids. One entry per CDR3 protein, called by TCRdb with MiXCR from the 5' RACE reads. In the table there are 250,000 to 350,000 distinct CDR3 sequences, around 21% of which are singletons. This clonotype turned up a few times. What it recognizes is unknown. Sequences were obtained from blood, either unsorted or a sorted T cell fraction (not recorded which). This chain joins TRBV10-3 and TRBJ2-7, with TRBD1 matching over 7 bases. The TCR sequence derives from a female donor with ankylosing spondylitis or in good health (not recorded which). The CDR3 region has the DNA TGTGCCATCAGCCCCTCACAGGGGACCAACGAGCAGTACTTC. Protein sequence: CAISPSQGTNEQYF.